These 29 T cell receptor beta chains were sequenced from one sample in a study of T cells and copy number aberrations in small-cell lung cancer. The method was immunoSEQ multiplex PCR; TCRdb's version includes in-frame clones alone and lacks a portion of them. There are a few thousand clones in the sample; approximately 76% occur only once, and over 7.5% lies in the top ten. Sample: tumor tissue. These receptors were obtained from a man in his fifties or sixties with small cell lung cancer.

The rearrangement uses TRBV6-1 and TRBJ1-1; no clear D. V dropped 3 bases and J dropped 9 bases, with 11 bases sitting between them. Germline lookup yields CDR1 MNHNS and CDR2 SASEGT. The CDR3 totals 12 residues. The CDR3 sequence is CASSEATTQAFF. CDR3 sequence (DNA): TGTGCCAGCAGTGAGGCTACGACCCAAGCTTTCTTT.

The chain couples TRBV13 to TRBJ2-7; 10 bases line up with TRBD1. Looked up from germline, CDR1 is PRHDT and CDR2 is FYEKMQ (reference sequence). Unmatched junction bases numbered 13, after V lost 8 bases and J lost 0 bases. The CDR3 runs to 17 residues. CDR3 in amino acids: CASSLRGQGINSYEQYF. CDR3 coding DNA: TGTGCCAGCTCGTTGCGGGGACAGGGGATCAACTCCTACGAGCAGTACTTC.

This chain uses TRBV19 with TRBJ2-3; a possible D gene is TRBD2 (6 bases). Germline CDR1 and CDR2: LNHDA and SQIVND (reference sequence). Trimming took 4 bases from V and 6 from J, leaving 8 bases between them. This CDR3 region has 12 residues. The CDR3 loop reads CASSTTSDTQYF. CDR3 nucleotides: TGTGCCAGTAGTACTACTAGCGATACGCAGTATTTT.

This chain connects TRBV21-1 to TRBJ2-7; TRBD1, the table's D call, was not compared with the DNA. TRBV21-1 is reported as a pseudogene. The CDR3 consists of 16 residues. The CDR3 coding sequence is TGTGCCAGCAGCAAATGCACCCCCAGGGGTGGGTACGAGCAGTACTTC. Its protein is CASSKCTPRGGYEQYF.

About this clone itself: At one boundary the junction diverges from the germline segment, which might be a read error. The CDR3 region is CASRPRTGRAYF. CDR3 sequence (DNA): TGTGCCAGCAGACCCAGGACAGGCCGGGCTTACTTC. The rearrangement links TRBV6-5 to TRBJ1-2; 7 bases agree with TRBD1. This CDR3 has 12 residues. Looked up from germline, CDR1 is MNHEY and CDR2 is SVGAGI.

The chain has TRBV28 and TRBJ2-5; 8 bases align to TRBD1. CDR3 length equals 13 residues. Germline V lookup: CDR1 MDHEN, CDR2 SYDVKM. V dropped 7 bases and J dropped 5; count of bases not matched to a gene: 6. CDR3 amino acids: CASTRTGMETQYF. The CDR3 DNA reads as TGTGCCAGCACTCGGACAGGGATGGAGACCCAGTACTTC.

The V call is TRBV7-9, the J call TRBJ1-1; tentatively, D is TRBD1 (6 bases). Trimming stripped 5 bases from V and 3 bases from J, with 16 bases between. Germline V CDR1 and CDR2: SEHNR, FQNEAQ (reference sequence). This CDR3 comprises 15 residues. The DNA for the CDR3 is TGTGCCAGCAGCCCCGGGACACGAGGGTACACTGAAGCTTTCTTT. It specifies CASSPGTRGYTEAFF.

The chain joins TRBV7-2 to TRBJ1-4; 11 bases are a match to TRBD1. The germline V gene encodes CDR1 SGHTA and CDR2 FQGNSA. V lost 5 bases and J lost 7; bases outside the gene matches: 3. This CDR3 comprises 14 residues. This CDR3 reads CASSGQGALEKLFF. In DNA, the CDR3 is TGTGCCAGCAGCGGACAGGGGGCGCTTGAAAAACTGTTTTTT. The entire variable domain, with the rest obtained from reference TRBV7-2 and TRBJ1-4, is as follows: GAGVSQSPSNKVTEKGKDVELRCDPISGHTALYWYRQSLGQGLEFLIYFQGNSAPDKSGLPSDRFSAERTGGSVSTLTIQRTQQEDSAVYLCASSGQGALEKLFFGSGTQLSVL.

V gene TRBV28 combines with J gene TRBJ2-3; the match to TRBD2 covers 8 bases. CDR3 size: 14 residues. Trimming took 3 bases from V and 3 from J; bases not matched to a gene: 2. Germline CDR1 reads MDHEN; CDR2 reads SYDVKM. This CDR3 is CASSLKRETDTQYF. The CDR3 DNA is TGTGCCAGCAGTTTGAAGCGGGAGACAGATACGCAGTATTTT.

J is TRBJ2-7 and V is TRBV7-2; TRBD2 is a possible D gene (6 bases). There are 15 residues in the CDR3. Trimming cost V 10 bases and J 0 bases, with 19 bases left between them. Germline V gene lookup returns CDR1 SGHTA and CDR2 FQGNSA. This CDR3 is CAIGAGAGSSYEQYF. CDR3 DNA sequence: TGTGCCATCGGGGCCGGCGCGGGGAGCTCCTACGAGCAGTACTTC.

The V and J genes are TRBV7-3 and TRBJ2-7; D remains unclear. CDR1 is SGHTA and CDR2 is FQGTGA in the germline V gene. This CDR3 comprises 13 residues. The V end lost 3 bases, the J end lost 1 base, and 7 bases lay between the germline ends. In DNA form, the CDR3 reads TGTGCCAGCAGCTTTGGTCCTTCCTACGAGCAGTACTTC. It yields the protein CASSFGPSYEQYF.

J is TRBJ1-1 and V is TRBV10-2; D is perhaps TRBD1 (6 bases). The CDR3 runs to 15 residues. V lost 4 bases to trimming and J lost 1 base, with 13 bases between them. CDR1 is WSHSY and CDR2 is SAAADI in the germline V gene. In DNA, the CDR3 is TGCGCCAGCAGTGTGACAGGTTCCGGGAACACTGAAGCTTTCTTT. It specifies CASSVTGSGNTEAFF.

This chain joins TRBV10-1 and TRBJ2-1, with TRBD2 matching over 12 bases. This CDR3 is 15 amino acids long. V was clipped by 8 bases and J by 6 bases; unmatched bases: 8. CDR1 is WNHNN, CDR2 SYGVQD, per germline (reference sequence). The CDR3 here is CASLDLAGGPNEQFF. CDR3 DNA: TGCGCCAGCCTCGATCTAGCGGGGGGGCCCAATGAGCAGTTCTTC.

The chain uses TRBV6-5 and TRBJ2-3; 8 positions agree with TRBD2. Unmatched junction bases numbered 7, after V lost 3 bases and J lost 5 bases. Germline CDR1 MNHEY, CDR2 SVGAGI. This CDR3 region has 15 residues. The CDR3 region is CASSYTGGPGDTQYF. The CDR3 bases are TGTGCCAGCAGTTATACGGGAGGGCCGGGAGATACGCAGTATTTT.

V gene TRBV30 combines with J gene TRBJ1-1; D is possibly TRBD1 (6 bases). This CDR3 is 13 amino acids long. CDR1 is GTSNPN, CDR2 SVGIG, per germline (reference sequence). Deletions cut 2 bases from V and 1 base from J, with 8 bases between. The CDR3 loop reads CAWSRTANTEAFF. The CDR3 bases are TGTGCCTGGAGTAGGACAGCGAACACTGAAGCTTTCTTT.

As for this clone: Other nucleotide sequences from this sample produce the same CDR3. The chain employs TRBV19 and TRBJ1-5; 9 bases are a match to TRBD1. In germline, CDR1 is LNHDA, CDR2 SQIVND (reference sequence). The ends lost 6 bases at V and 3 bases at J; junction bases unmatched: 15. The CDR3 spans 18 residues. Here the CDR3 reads CASSPGTGTVSINQPQHF. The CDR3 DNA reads TGTGCCAGTAGCCCTGGGACAGGGACTGTGAGTATCAATCAGCCCCAGCATTTT.

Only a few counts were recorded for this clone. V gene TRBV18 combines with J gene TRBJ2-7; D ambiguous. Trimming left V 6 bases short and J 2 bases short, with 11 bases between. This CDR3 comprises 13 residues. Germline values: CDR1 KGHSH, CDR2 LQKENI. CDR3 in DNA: TGTGCCAGCTCCCGGGCAGAAGCCTACGAGCAGTACTTC. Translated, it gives CASSRAEAYEQYF.

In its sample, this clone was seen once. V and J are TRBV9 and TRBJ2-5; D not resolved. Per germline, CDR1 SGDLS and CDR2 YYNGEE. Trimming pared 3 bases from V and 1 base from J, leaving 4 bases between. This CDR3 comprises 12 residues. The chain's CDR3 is CASSGLQETQYF. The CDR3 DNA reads TGTGCCAGCAGCGGACTCCAAGAGACCCAGTACTTC.

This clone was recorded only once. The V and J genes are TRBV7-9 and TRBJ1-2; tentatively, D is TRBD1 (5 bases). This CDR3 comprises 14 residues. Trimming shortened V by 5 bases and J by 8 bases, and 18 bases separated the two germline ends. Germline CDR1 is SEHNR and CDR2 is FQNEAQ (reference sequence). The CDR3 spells CASSIRGENSGYTF. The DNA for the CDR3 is TGTGCCAGCAGCATACGGGGCGAAAATAGCGGCTACACCTTC.

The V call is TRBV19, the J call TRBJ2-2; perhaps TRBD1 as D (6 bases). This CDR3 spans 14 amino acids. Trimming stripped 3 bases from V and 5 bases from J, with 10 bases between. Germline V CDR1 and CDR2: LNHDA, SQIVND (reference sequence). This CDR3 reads CASSMNRVTGELFF. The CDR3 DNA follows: TGTGCCAGTAGTATGAACAGGGTGACCGGGGAGCTGTTTTTT.

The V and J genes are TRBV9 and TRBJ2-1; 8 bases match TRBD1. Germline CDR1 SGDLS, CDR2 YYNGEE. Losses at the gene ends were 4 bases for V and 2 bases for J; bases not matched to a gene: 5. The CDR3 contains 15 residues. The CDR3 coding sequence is TGTGCCAGCAGCATCCAGGGGGCTACCTACAATGAGCAGTTCTTC. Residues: CASSIQGATYNEQFF.

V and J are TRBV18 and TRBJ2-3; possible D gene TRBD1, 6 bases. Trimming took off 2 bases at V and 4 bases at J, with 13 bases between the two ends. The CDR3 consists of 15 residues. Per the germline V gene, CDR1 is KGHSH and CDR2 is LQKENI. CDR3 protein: CASSPARGSSDTQYF. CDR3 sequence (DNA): TGTGCCAGCTCACCAGCCAGGGGAAGCTCAGATACGCAGTATTTT.

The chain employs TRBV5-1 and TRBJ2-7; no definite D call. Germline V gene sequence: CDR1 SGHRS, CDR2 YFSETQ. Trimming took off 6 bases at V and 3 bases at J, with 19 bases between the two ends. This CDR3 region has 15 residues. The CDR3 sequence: CASNRDSAGRYEQYF. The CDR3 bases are TGCGCCAGCAACCGTGACTCGGCCGGTCGCTACGAGCAGTACTTC.

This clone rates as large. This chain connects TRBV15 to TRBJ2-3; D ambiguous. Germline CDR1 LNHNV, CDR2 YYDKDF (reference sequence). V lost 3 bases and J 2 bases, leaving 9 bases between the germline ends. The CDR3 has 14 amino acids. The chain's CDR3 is CATSRTDYTDTQYF. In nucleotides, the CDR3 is TGTGCCACCAGCAGGACGGATTACACAGATACGCAGTATTTT.

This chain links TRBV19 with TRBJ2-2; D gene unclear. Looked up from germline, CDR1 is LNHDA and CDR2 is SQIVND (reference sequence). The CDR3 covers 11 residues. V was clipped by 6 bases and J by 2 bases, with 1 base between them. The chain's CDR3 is CASRNTGELFF. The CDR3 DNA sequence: TGTGCCAGTAGAAACACCGGGGAGCTGTTTTTT.

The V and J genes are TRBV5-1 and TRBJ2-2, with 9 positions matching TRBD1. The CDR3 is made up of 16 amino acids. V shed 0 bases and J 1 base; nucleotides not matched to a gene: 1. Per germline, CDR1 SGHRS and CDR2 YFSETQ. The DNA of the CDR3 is TGCGCCAGCAGCTTGGCGGGACAGGGGAACACCGGGGAGCTGTTTTTT. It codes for CASSLAGQGNTGELFF.

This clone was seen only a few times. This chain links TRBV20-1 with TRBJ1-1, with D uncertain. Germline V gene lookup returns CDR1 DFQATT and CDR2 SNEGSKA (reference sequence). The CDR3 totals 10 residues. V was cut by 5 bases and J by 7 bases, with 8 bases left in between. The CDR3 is CSAHRHEAFF. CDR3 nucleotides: TGCAGTGCTCATAGGCATGAAGCTTTCTTT.

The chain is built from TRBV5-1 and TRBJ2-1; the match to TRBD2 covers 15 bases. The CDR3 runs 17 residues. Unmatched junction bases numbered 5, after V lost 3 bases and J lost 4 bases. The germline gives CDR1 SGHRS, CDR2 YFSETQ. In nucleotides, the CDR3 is TGCGCCAGCAGCTCCGGACTAGCGGGAGGGCCATACAATGAGCAGTTCTTC. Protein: CASSSGLAGGPYNEQFF.

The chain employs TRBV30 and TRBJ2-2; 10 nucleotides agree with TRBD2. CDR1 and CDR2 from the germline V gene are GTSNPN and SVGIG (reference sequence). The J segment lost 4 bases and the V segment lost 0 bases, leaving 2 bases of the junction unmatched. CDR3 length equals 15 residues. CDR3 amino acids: CAWSVIAGGTGELFF. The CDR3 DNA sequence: TGTGCCTGGAGTGTGATAGCGGGGGGCACCGGGGAGCTGTTTTTT.